Following are 26 T cell receptor beta chains from one sample sequenced in a study of tumor-infiltrating lymphocytes in primary liver carcinoma. Unsorted whole blood served as the source of blood RNA, and germline DNA was extracted as well. The authors made TCR beta cDNA from 500 ng total RNA with a constant-region primer. Three rounds of nested multiplex PCR with slightly modified ARM-PCR produced TCR beta libraries. Primers for the first two PCR rounds were TRBV1-TRBV30 forward primers and a C-beta reverse primer (about 9 cycles per round). Using its own MiXCR run on the multiplex PCR reads, TCRdb lists one record per CDR3 protein. The data hold about 330,000 distinct CDR3 sequences, with less than 70% observed a single time. Source material: peripheral blood. The receptors stem from a man aged 35-49 years with primary liver carcinoma and hepatitis B virus infection.

A remark on this clonotype: This sequence may be a read error, since a much larger clone differs from it by one base. CDR3 in amino acids: CASSQIRGETQYF. Here the CDR3 DNA reads TGTGCCAGCAGCCAGATCAGGGGGGAGACCCAGTACTTC. The chain recombines TRBV12-3 or TRBV12-4 with TRBJ2-5; 7 bases are shared with TRBD1. This CDR3 has 13 residues. With 6 bases clipped from V and 5 bases from J, the junction kept 6 bases outside the gene matches.

The CDR3 loop reads CASSQLGRDSRFF. CDR3 nucleotide sequence: TGTGCCAGCAGCCAGTTAGGTAGGGACAGTCGGTTCTTC. V and J are TRBV14 and TRBJ2-1, with 7 bases lining up with TRBD1. Germline V lookup: CDR1 SGHDN, CDR2 FVKESK. V dropped 3 bases and J dropped 15; count of bases not matched to a gene: 11. CDR3 length: 13 residues.

This chain joins TRBV30 and TRBJ1-2, with 8 bases fitting TRBD1. The CDR3 is 13 residues long. Trimming cost V 7 bases and J 8 bases; bases outside gene matches: 12. CDR1 and CDR2 (germline): GTSNPN, SVGIG (reference sequence). The CDR3 nucleotides read TGTGCCTCGCCCCGGACAGGGACAAAAGGCTACACCTTC. This translates into CASPRTGTKGYTF.

The genes are TRBV11-2 and TRBJ2-7; D ambiguous. Trimming pared 2 bases from V and 6 bases from J, leaving 17 bases between. The CDR3 loop spans 15 amino acids. Germline V lookup: CDR1 SGHAT, CDR2 FQNNGV. The CDR3 nucleotides are TGTGCCAGCAGCTTATCAAAGGGCCTTGCGAGCGAGCAGTACTTC. Translated: CASSLSKGLASEQYF.

The V and J genes are TRBV5-6 and TRBJ1-2; possibly TRBD1 for D (5 bases). Germline lookup yields CDR1 SGHDT and CDR2 YYEEEE. The V end lost 4 bases, the J end lost 3 bases, and 13 bases lay between the germline ends. The CDR3 runs to 14 residues. CDR3 sequence (DNA): TGTGCCAGCAGCGTGCAGGGAGGGCACTATGGCTACACCTTC. It translates to CASSVQGGHYGYTF.

This clonotype was counted ten times or more. The chain couples TRBV6-5 to TRBJ2-7; 10 bases match TRBD2. This CDR3 has 15 amino acids. The V and J ends lost 6 bases and 4 bases, in that order; junction bases with no gene match: 9. Germline CDR1 and CDR2: MNHEY and SVGAGI. In DNA, the CDR3 is TGTGCCAGCAGCCCCTCTCCGACTAGCGGGTACGAGCAGTACTTC. It is translated as CASSPSPTSGYEQYF.

On this clonotype itself: A much more abundant neighbour one base away suggests this may be a read error. The gene calls are TRBV5-5 and TRBJ2-5; D uncertain. V lost 4 bases and J 5 bases, leaving 15 bases between the germline ends. This CDR3 contains 14 residues. The germline CDR1 and CDR2 sequences are SGHKS and YYEKEE (reference sequence). Written as DNA, the CDR3 is TGTGCCAGCAGCCCGCGGCGTGGTAGCGAGACCCAGTACTTC. Encoded protein: CASSPRRGSETQYF.

This clonotype was detected once. No conserved phenylalanine or tryptophan is present at the end of the CDR3, so a read error is the likely explanation. The chain recombines TRBV11-2 with TRBJ1-2; the D is unclear. The CDR3 is 13 residues long. V dropped 4 bases and J dropped 6 bases, with 12 bases sitting between them. Per germline, CDR1 SGHAT and CDR2 FQNNGV. The chain's CDR3 is CASSSGSGDGYTL. The CDR3, as DNA: TGTGCCAGCAGCTCAGGAAGTGGGGATGGCTACACCTTA.

This clonotype was recorded at least ten times. The genes are TRBV11-1 and TRBJ2-3; maybe TRBD2 (5 bases). Per germline, CDR1 SGHAT and CDR2 FQDESV (reference sequence). Trimming took 5 bases from V and 0 from J, leaving 15 bases between them. The CDR3 is made up of 16 amino acids. The DNA of the CDR3 is TGTGCCAGCAGCCCCAACCGACTAACCAGCACAGATACGCAGTATTTT. It codes for CASSPNRLTSTDTQYF.

Note on this clonotype: The junction shows a germline mismatch at one end, possibly a read error. The chain carries TRBV11-2 and TRBJ2-5, with 11 bases aligning to TRBD2. This CDR3 has 17 amino acids. Germline-derived CDR1 and CDR2 are SGHAT and FQNNGV. The CDR3 DNA sequence: TGTGCCAGCAGCTTCGGATTAGCGGGAGGGCCCGGCCAGACCCACTACTTC. Its protein product is CASSFGLAGGPGQTHYF.

This clonotype was found once. One end of the junction varies from germline; a read error may be responsible. V gene TRBV7-9 combines with J gene TRBJ2-1; a weak D match, TRBD1 (6 bases). The CDR3 runs to 12 residues. Germline CDR1 SEHNR, CDR2 FQNEAQ (reference sequence). CDR3 sequence reads: CASSSGQSEQLF. The CDR3 nucleotides are TGTGCCAGCAGCTCCGGACAGAGTGAGCAGCTCTTC.

The chain couples TRBV6-5 to TRBJ2-7; D is perhaps TRBD1 (6 bases). V lost 6 bases, J lost 3 bases, and 18 bases lay in between. The CDR3 is 15 residues long. Germline lookup yields CDR1 MNHEY and CDR2 SVGAGI. Here the CDR3 DNA reads TGTGCCAGCAGCCACGGACAGTGGGGGTTCTACGAGCAGTACTTC. This encodes CASSHGQWGFYEQYF.

Comment on this clonotype: A much more abundant neighbour one base away suggests this may be a read error. The J gene is TRBJ2-7, the V gene TRBV4-1; D is unresolved. Trimming shortened V by 0 bases and J by 7 bases, and 16 bases separated the two germline ends. The CDR3 contains 15 residues. The germline V gene has CDR1 MGHRA and CDR2 YSYEKL. CDR3 bases: TGCGCCAGCAGCCAAGATCGAACAGCTTCGCGGGAGCAGTACTTC. The encoded protein is CASSQDRTASREQYF.

Note on this clonotype: The junction does not match germline at one end; this may be a read error. This chain connects TRBV2 to TRBJ1-1; 8 nucleotides align to TRBD1. This CDR3 has 14 residues. Germline V CDR1 and CDR2: SNHLY, FYNNEI. CDR3 protein: CASSADRVNTEVFF. DNA of the CDR3: TGTGCCAGCAGTGCGGACAGGGTGAACACTGAAGTTTTCTTT.

The chain recombines TRBV5-1 with TRBJ2-2; 10 nucleotides match TRBD2. The CDR3 sequence is 15 residues long. Germline values: CDR1 SGHRS, CDR2 YFSETQ. With 4 bases clipped from V and 7 bases from J, the junction kept 7 bases outside the gene matches. For the CDR3, the DNA is TGCGCCAGCAGCGTGGGACTAGCGTTAGGCGGGGAGCTGTTTTTT. It specifies CASSVGLALGGELFF.

On this clonotype: The junction differs from germline at one of its ends, possibly a read error. The gene calls are TRBV11-2 and TRBJ2-1; 10 bases are a match to TRBD2. Germline-derived CDR1 and CDR2 are SGHAT and FQNNGV. This CDR3 contains 15 residues. CDR3 protein: CVSRTGTSDYNEQFF. CDR3 nucleotides: TGTGTCAGCAGAACCGGGACTAGCGACTACAATGAGCAGTTCTTC.

The genes are TRBV6-2 or TRBV6-3 and TRBJ2-7, with TRBD1 identical over 8 bases. Germline V gene lookup returns CDR1 MNHEY and CDR2 SVGEGT. The CDR3 runs to 13 residues. DNA for the CDR3: TGTGTCTCCGGGACAGGCCATTTCTACGAGCAGTACTTC. This codes for CVSGTGHFYEQYF.

As regards this clonotype: The CDR3 carries no conserved terminal phenylalanine or tryptophan, so it likely arises from a read error. V usage is TRBV6-2 or TRBV6-3 and J usage is TRBJ2-1, with 11 bases lining up with TRBD2. CDR3 length: 15 residues. Germline V gives CDR1 MNHEY, CDR2 SVGEGT. With 4 bases clipped from V and 4 bases from J, the junction kept 3 bases outside the gene matches. The CDR3 here is CASSLTSGKYNEQFL. Written as DNA, the CDR3 is TGTGCCAGCAGTTTGACTAGCGGGAAATACAATGAGCAGTTCTTA.

On this clonotype: A read error may explain this, as a much larger clone is one base away. The chain is built from TRBV28 and TRBJ1-5, with TRBD1 identical over 7 bases. Germline loops: CDR1 MDHEN, CDR2 SYDVKM. The CDR3 contains 16 residues. CDR3 region: CASSFTDNRGNQPQRF. In DNA form, the CDR3 reads TGTGCCAGCAGTTTCACCGACAACAGGGGCAATCAGCCCCAGCGTTTT.

The rearrangement joins TRBV7-8 to TRBJ1-5, with 8 bases identical to TRBD1. CDR1 and CDR2 from the germline V gene are SGHVS and FQNEAQ. Trimming removed 5 bases from V and 6 bases from J; junction bases left unmatched: 9. This CDR3 spans 15 amino acids. The CDR3 DNA reads as TGTGCCAGCAGCGTGACAGGGGCGGATGGTCAGCCCCAGCATTTT. Its translation: CASSVTGADGQPQHF.

In the case of this clonotype: Since a much larger clone is just one base distant, this may be a read error. This chain connects TRBV10-2 to TRBJ2-1; 10 positions match TRBD1. From germline, CDR1 is WSHSY and CDR2 SAAADI. This CDR3 spans 15 amino acids. J lost 12 bases, V lost 8 bases, and 16 bases had no gene match. CDR3 loop: CASSPWGDRGDGQFF. For the CDR3, the DNA is TGCGCCAGCTCACCATGGGGGGACAGGGGAGATGGGCAGTTCTTC.

This chain connects TRBV11-2 to TRBJ2-7; tentatively, D is TRBD2 (5 bases). The CDR3 has 15 amino acids. The germline V and J ends were trimmed by 5 bases and 1 base, with 15 bases remaining between them. Looked up from germline, CDR1 is SGHAT and CDR2 is FQNNGV. In nucleotides, the CDR3 is TGTGCCAGCAGCACATCATCAGGAGGATCCTACGAGCAGTACTTC. Encoded protein: CASSTSSGGSYEQYF.

A remark on this clonotype: No conserved phenylalanine or tryptophan is present at the end of the CDR3, so a read error is the likely explanation. Because the CDR3's place on the DNA is in doubt, the DNA is left out and the CDR3 is given as listed by TCRdb. This chain joins TRBV6-2 or TRBV6-3 and TRBJ1-2; TRBD1 is taken as the D call from the table, unchecked against the DNA. The V gene's germline CDR1 is MNHEY and CDR2 SVGEGT. The CDR3 spans 10 residues, counting both ends. This CDR3 is CAARDVGYTL.

This clonotype occurred many times. The rearrangement uses TRBV6-6 and TRBJ1-2, with D perhaps matching TRBD1 (6 bases). The ends were cut back, 5 bases at V and 4 bases at J, with 20 bases in the middle. The CDR3 sequence is 16 residues long. CDR1 is MNHNY and CDR2 is SVGAGI in the germline V gene (reference sequence). Here the CDR3 reads CASSPGIQGKTYGYTF. CDR3 DNA sequence: TGTGCCAGCAGTCCAGGGATTCAGGGGAAGACCTATGGCTACACCTTC.

Comment on this clonotype: This may arise from a read error, as a much more abundant clone is one base away. The V call is TRBV6-5, the J call TRBJ2-7, with D maybe TRBD1 (6 bases). The CDR3 contains 14 residues. From germline, CDR1 is MNHEY and CDR2 SVGAGI. CDR3 region: CASGYGSGASEQYF. CDR3 DNA sequence: TGTGCCAGCGGTTACGGGTCAGGGGCGAGCGAGCAGTACTTC.

The chain is built from TRBV7-9 and TRBJ1-2; 7 positions agree with TRBD1. Germline V lookup: CDR1 SEHNR, CDR2 FQNEAQ (reference sequence). The CDR3 is made up of 13 amino acids. Trimming took 1 base from V and 8 from J; bases not matched to a gene: 4. The CDR3 protein is CASSLEGRGGYTF. The CDR3, as DNA: TGTGCCAGCAGCTTAGAAGGCAGGGGGGGCTACACCTTC.